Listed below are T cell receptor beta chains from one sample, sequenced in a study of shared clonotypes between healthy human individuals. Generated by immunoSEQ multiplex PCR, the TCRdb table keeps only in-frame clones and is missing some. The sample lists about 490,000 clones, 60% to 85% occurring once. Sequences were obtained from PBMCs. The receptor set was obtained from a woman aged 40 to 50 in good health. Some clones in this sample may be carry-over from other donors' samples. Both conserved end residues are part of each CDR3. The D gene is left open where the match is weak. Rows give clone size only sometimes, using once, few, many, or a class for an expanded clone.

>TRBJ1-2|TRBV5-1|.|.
TGCGCCAGCAGCTTGTTGGCAGGGGACTTGATTGGCTACACCTTC
CASSLLAGDLIGYTF
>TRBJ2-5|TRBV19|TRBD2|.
TGTGCCAGTAGTAGGTGGCTAGCGGGAGCCAGAGAGACCCAGTACTTC
CASSRWLAGARETQYF
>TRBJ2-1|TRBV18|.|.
TGTGCCAGCTCACCAAGGGCAAGCGGATTGGGCGATGAGCAGTTCTTC
CASSPRASGLGDEQFF
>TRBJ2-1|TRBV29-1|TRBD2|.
TGCAGCGTCGGAGCGGGGTACAATGAGCAGTTCTTC
CSVGAGYNEQFF
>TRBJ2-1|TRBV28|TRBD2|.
TGTGCCAGCAGTTCGCCTCAGCGGGAGAAAAACAATGAGCAGTTCTTC
CASSSPQREKNNEQFF
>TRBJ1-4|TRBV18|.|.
TGTGCCAGCTCACGACTCCCCACAGGGACTAATGAAAAACTGTTTTTT
CASSRLPTGTNEKLFF
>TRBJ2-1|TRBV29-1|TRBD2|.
TGTAGCGTCGAAAATTTTGTGGCGGGAGTGAACAATGAGCAGTTCTTC
CSVENFVAGVNNEQFF
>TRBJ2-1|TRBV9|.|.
TGTGCCAGCAGCGTAGACGGGGTCGAGAGCAATGAGCAGTTCTTC
CASSVDGVESNEQFF
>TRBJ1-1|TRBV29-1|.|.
TGCAGCGTTGAGTGGGGGGGAGCTTTCTTT
CSVEWGGAFF
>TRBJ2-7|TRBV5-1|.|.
TGCGCCAGCAGCTTGGCCGGTGGTAGCGAGCAGTACTTC
CASSLAGGSEQYF
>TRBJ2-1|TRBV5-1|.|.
TGCGCCAGCAGCTTGGACGGGGGTTCCCCCTACAATGAGCAGTTCTTC
CASSLDGGSPYNEQFF
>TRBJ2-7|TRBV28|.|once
TGTGCCAGCAGGCCGGGACCCAAACGCGAGCAGTACTTC
CASRPGPKREQYF
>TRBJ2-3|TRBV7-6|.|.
TGTGCCAGCAGCTTAGATACGGGAGTGTGGACAGATACGCAGTATTTT
CASSLDTGVWTDTQYF
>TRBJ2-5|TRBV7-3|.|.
TGTGCCAGCAGCTTAGGGGTACAAGAGACCCAGTACTTC
CASSLGVQETQYF
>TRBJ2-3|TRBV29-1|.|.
TGCAGCGTTCGAGCCAGGGACCGGGGAGATACGCAGTATTTT
CSVRARDRGDTQYF
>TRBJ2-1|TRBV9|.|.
TGTGCCAGCAGCGTAGGCAGGGTTCCCCACAATGAGCAGTTCTTC
CASSVGRVPHNEQFF
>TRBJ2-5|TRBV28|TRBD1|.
TGTGCCAGCAGTCGACAGGGGGCGTACCAAGAGACCCAGTACTTC
CASSRQGAYQETQYF
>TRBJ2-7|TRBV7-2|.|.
TGTGCCAGCAGCAGAGACAGGTATTCCTACGAGCAGTACTTC
CASSRDRYSYEQYF